The entry that follows covers one TCR beta chain sequence. Its target is unknown. A second PCR, run for about 6 to 12 cycles, used a sample-barcoded 5' primer plus a J-beta primer mix. Unique molecular identifiers of 12 random nucleotides labeled each cDNA. MiXCR, run by TCRdb on the 5' RACE reads, gives a single entry per CDR3 protein. The sample includes about 570,000 distinct CDR3 sequences, 25% to 30% of them seen just once. Each donor gave approximately 9.5 milliliters of peripheral blood. This sample was taken from a study of blood T cells in healthy people across ages. Findings and caveats of the study: Researchers said unsorted PBMCs prevented a conclusive naive versus antigen-experienced comparison.

The germline gives CDR1 ENHRY, CDR2 SYGVKD. The CDR3 length is 17 residues. V lost 0 bases and J 2 bases, leaving 16 bases between the germline ends. This sequence originates from a woman between 65 and 79 years old in good health. The chain carries TRBV10-3 and TRBJ2-5, with D perhaps assigned TRBD1 or TRBD2 (5 bases each). The material sequenced was blood. The CDR3 spells CAISESSGPQPQETQYF. CDR3 sequence (DNA): TGTGCCATCAGTGAGTCGTCGGGGCCCCAACCTCAAGAGACCCAGTACTTC.